This TCR beta chain was identified during a study of beta chain features in type 1 diabetes. The study reverse transcribed the entire isolated RNA, so it sequenced expressed TCRB transcripts. This table comes from immunoSEQ multiplex PCR, and its TCRdb copy is limited to in-frame clones, with some not included. The sample contains a few hundred thousand clones, over 11% of which appear only once. Germline values: CDR1 SGHNT, CDR2 YYREEE (reference sequence). The ends lost 4 bases at V and 7 bases at J; junction bases unmatched: 6. There are 15 residues in the CDR3. This clone was seen more than once but under ten times.

Sequenced sample: naive CD4+ T cells from blood. J is TRBJ1-4 and V is TRBV5-4; 11 bases are a match to TRBD1. The origin of this receptor is a man aged 25-45 years in good health. CDR3 nucleotides: TGTGCCAGCAGCCCCCGGACAGGGGGCTCTGAAAAACTGTTTTTT. Its translation is CASSPRTGGSEKLFF. The full variable domain, its missing parts supplied by reference TRBV5-4 and TRBJ1-4, is ETGVTQSPTHLIKTRGQQVTLRCSSQSGHNTVSWYQQALGQGPQFIFQYYREEENGRGNFPPRFSGLQFPNYSSELNVNALELDDSALYLCASSPRTGGSEKLFFGSGTQLSVL.